These T cell receptor beta chains were read from a single sample in a study of Ad26.COV2.S vaccination and SARS-CoV-2 variants. The method was immunoSEQ multiplex PCR; TCRdb's version includes in-frame clones alone and lacks a portion of them. This sample has 350,000 to 400,000 clones; 80% to 90% occur once, and the top ten carry roughly 3%. The specimen was peripheral blood, collected in a trial of Ad26.COV2.S vaccine versus placebo. Receptor source: a person between 18 and 59 years old who received the Ad26.COV2.S COVID-19 vaccine or a placebo. Each CDR3 is given with its conserved first and last residue. The D gene is left open where the match is weak. The size of a clone is reported for some rows only, either as once, few or many, or as a class for expanded clones.

d_call	v_call	clone_size	j_call	cdr3_nt	cdr3_aa
.	TRBV12-3/TRBV12-4	.	TRBJ2-7	TGTGCCAGCAGTTCACCCCAAACCTACGAGCAGTACTTC	CASSSPQTYEQYF
.	TRBV7-2	.	TRBJ2-5	TGTGCCAGCAGCTTCCGGGGGGAGACCCAGTACTTC	CASSFRGETQYF
TRBD1	TRBV7-9	.	TRBJ2-7	TGTGCCAGCAGTTCCCCCGGGACAGGGATTTACGAGCAGTACTTC	CASSSPGTGIYEQYF
.	TRBV4-3	.	TRBJ1-1	TGCGCCAGCAGCCGACAGAGGAACACTGAAGCTTTCTTT	CASSRQRNTEAFF
TRBD2	TRBV7-8	.	TRBJ2-7	TGTGCCAGCACCGCGGGACTAGCGGACTACGAGCAGTACTTC	CASTAGLADYEQYF
.	TRBV7-2	.	TRBJ2-6	TGTGCCAGCAGTTGGAAGCCTGGGGCCAACGTCCTGACTTTC	CASSWKPGANVLTF
TRBD2	TRBV4-1	once	TRBJ2-5	TGCGCCAGCAGCCGAATACTGACTAGCGGGGGGGACGTCGAAGAGACCCAGTACTTC	CASSRILTSGGDVEETQYF
.	TRBV7-2	.	TRBJ1-2	TGTGCCAGCAGCCGGGGGGGGAACCTGTATGGCTACACCTTC	CASSRGGNLYGYTF
TRBD1	TRBV7-9	.	TRBJ2-2	TGTGCCAGCAGCTTACTGAACAGGGGAACCGGGGAGCTGTTTTTT	CASSLLNRGTGELFF
.	TRBV11-2	.	TRBJ2-3	TGTGCCAGCAGCCGAAGACCCGGGACGCCACGTTTT	CASSRRPGTPRF
.	TRBV19	.	TRBJ1-5	TGTGCCAGTAGGGACAGCCTAAATCAGCCCCAGCATTTT	CASRDSLNQPQHF
.	TRBV4-2	few	TRBJ2-7	TGTGCCAGCAGCCAAGATTCGGGCGGATCCTACGAGCAGTACTTC	CASSQDSGGSYEQYF
.	TRBV14	.	TRBJ2-5	TGTGCCAGCAGCCAAGTTAATTGGGAGACCCAGTACTTC	CASSQVNWETQYF
TRBD1	TRBV2	few	TRBJ1-6	TGTGCCAGCACCCGGGACAGGGCAACGGGTTCACCCCTCCACTTT	CASTRDRATGSPLHF
.	TRBV3-1/TRBV3-2	.	TRBJ1-1	TGTGCCAGCAGCCAAGTAGCCAATGAAGCTTTCTTT	CASSQVANEAFF
.	TRBV15	.	TRBJ1-5	TGTGCCACCAGCACGAAGAGAAATCAGCCCCAGCATTTT	CATSTKRNQPQHF
.	TRBV25-1	.	TRBJ2-1	TGTGCCAGCAGTGAATTCGGAGGGGGCGGACCCCCTGAGCAGTTCTTC	CASSEFGGGGPPEQFF
TRBD1	TRBV13	.	TRBJ2-7	TGTGCCAGCAGCGGGGACAGAAACTACGAGCAGTACTTC	CASSGDRNYEQYF
.	TRBV6-2/TRBV6-3	few	TRBJ2-2	TGTGCCAGCAGTTTTACAGGGACGAGTACGGACACCGGGGAGCTGTTTTTT	CASSFTGTSTDTGELFF